This TCR beta chain was recorded in a study of T cell repertoires in cytomegalovirus infection. Study as a whole: TCR beta signatures that were public indicated CMV infection and matching HLA type. Study observations and caveats: Using cumulative public TCR beta family frequency, the authors identified those who carried CMV together with the relevant HLA.

TCRdb reprocessed the reads via MiXCR and lists one record per CDR3 protein. The sample has roughly 310,000 distinct CDR3 sequences, about 28% seen once. This clonotype occurred many times. Its specificity is unknown. The V gene's germline CDR1 is SGHVS and CDR2 FQNEAQ. V gave up 2 bases and J gave up 2 bases; unmatched junction bases: 9. The CDR3 is 18 amino acids. This sample comprised cultured PBMCs, obtained from culture after CMV antigen stimulation. This clonotype originated in a human donor in good health (CMV status not recorded). Some clones in this sample may be carry-over from other donors' samples. The V and J genes are TRBV7-8 and TRBJ2-1, with TRBD2 matching over 10 bases. The CDR3 here is CASSLRKREGPAYNEQFF. The CDR3 nucleotides read TGTGCCAGCAGCTTACGAAAGCGGGAGGGCCCGGCCTACAATGAGCAGTTCTTC.